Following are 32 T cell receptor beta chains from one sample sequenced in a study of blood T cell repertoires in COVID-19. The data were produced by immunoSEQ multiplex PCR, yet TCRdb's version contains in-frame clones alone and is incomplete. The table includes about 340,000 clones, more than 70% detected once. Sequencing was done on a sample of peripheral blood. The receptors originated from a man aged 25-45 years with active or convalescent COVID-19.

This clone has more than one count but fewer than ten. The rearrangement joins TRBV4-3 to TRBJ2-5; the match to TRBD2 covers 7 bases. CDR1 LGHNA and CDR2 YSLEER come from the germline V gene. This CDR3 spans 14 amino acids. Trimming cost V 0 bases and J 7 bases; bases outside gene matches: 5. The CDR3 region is CASSQDLTGGTQYF. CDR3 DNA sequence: TGCGCCAGCAGCCAAGATCTCACGGGAGGGACCCAGTACTTC.

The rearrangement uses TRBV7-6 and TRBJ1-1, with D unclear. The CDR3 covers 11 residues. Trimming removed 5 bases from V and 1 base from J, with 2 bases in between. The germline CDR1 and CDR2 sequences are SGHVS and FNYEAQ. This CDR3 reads CASSQNTEAFF. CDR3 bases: TGTGCCAGCAGCCAGAACACTGAAGCTTTCTTT.

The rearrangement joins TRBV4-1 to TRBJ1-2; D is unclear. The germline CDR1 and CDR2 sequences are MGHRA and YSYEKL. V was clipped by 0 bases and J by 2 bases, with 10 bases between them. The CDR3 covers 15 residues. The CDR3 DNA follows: TGCGCCAGCAGCCAAGACCAGGCCCTAAACTATGGCTACACCTTC. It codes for CASSQDQALNYGYTF.

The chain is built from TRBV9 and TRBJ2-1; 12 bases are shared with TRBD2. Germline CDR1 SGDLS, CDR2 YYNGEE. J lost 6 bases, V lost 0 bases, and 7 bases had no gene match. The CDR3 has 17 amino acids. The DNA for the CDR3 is TGTGCCAGCAGCGTAGGGACTAGCGGGGTTAGGGGCAATGAGCAGTTCTTC. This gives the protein CASSVGTSGVRGNEQFF. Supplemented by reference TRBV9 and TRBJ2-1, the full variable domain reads DSGVTQTPKHLITATGQRVTLRCSPRSGDLSVYWYQQSLDQGLQFLIQYYNGEERAKGNILERFSAQQFPDLHSELNLSSLELGDSALYFCASSVGTSGVRGNEQFFGPGTRLTVL.

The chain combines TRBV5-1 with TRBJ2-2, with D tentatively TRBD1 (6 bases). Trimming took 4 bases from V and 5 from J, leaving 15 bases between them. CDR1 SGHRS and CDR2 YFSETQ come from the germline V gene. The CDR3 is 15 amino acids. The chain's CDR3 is CASSPAGTLTGELFF. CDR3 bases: TGCGCCAGCAGCCCCGCCGGGACACTGACCGGGGAGCTGTTTTTT.

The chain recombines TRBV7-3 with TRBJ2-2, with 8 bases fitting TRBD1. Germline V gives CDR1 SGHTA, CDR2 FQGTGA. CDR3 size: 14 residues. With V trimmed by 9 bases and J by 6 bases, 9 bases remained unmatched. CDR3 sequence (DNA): TGTGCCAGTACCGGAACAGGGGGGTCCGGGGAGCTGTTTTTT. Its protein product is CASTGTGGSGELFF. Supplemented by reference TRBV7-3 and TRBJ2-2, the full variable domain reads GAGVSQTPSNKVTEKGKYVELRCDPISGHTALYWYRQSLGQGPEFLIYFQGTGAADDSGLPNDRFFAVRPEGSVSTLKIQRTERGDSAVYLCASTGTGGSGELFFGEGSRLTVL.

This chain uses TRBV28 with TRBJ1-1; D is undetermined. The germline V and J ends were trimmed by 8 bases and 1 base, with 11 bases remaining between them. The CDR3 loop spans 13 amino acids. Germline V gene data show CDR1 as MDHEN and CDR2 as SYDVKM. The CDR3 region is CASLSTRNTEAFF. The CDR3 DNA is TGTGCCAGCCTATCGACACGGAACACTGAAGCTTTCTTT.

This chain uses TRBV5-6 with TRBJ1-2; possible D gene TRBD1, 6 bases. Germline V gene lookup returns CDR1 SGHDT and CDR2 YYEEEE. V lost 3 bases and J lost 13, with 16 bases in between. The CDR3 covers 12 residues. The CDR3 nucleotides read TGTGCCAGCAGCTCTAACAGGGCATCAGGCACCTTC. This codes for CASSSNRASGTF.

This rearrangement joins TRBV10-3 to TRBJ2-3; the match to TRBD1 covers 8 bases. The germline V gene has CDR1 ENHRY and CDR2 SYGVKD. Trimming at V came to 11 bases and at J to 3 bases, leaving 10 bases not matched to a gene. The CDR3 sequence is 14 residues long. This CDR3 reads CAFSSGGETDTQYF. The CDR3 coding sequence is TGTGCCTTCTCTTCAGGGGGCGAAACAGATACGCAGTATTTT.

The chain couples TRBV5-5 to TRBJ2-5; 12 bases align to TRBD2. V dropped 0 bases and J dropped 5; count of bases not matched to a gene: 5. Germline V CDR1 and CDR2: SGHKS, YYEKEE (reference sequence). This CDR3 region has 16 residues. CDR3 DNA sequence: TGTGCCAGCAGCTTGGAGCTAGCGGGGGGGCGGGAGACCCAGTACTTC. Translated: CASSLELAGGRETQYF.

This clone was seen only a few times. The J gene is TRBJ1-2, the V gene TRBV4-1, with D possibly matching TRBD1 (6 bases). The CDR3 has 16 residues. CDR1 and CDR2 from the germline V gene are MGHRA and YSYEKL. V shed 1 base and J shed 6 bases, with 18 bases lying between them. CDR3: CASSQGVIRGTHGYTF. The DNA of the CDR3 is TGCGCCAGCAGCCAAGGGGTGATTAGGGGGACACATGGCTACACCTTC.

The CDR3 here is CASSHPGGTGTNTEAFF. The CDR3 nucleotides are TGTGCCAGCAGCCACCCCGGAGGGACAGGAACGAACACTGAAGCTTTCTTT. This chain uses TRBV14 with TRBJ1-1; 8 nucleotides agree with TRBD1. Germline lookup yields CDR1 SGHDN and CDR2 FVKESK. The CDR3 runs to 17 residues. J lost 1 base, V lost 3 bases, and 10 bases had no gene match.

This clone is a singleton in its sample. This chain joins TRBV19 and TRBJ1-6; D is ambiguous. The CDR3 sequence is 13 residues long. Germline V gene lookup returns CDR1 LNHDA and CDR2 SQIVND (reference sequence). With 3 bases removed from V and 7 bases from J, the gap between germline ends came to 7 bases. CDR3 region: CASSMRRNSPLHF. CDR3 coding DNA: TGTGCCAGTAGTATGAGGAGGAATTCACCCCTCCACTTT.

CDR3 DNA: TGTGCCAGCAGCTTGACATTCTCCTACAATGAGCAGTTCTTC. Translating gives CASSLTFSYNEQFF. V is TRBV5-4 and J is TRBJ2-1, with unresolved D. The CDR3 length is 14 residues. V was clipped by 1 base and J by 0 bases, with 5 bases between them. CDR1 SGHNT and CDR2 YYREEE come from the germline V gene (reference sequence). Full variable domain (missing parts from reference TRBV5-4 and TRBJ2-1): ETGVTQSPTHLIKTRGQQVTLRCSSQSGHNTVSWYQQALGQGPQFIFQYYREEENGRGNFPPRFSGLQFPNYSSELNVNALELDDSALYLCASSLTFSYNEQFFGPGTRLTVL.

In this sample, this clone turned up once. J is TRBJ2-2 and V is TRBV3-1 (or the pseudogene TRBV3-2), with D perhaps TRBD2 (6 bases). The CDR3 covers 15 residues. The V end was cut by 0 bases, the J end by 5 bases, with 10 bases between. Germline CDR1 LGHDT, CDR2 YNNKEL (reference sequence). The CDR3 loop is CASSQDLARTGELFF. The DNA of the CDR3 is TGTGCCAGCAGCCAAGATCTAGCGCGGACCGGGGAGCTGTTTTTT.

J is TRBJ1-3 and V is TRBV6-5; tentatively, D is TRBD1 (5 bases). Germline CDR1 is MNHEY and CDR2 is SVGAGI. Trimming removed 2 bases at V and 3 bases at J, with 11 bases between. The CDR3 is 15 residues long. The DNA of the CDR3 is TGTGCCAGCAGTTACAGGGGCTTCGTTGGAAACACCATATATTTT. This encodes CASSYRGFVGNTIYF.

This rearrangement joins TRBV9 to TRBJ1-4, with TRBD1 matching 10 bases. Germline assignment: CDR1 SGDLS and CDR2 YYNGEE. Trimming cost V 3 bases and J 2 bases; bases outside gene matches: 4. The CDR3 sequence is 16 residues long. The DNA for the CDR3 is TGTGCCAGCAGCGAGGGACAGGGGTATACTAATGAAAAACTGTTTTTT. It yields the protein CASSEGQGYTNEKLFF. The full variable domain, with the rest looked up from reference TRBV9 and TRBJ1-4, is DSGVTQTPKHLITATGQRVTLRCSPRSGDLSVYWYQQSLDQGLQFLIQYYNGEERAKGNILERFSAQQFPDLHSELNLSSLELGDSALYFCASSEGQGYTNEKLFFGSGTQLSVL.

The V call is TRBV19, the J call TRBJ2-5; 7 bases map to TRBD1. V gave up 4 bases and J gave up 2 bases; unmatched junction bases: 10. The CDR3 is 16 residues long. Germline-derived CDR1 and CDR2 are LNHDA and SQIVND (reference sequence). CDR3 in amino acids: CASSTYPDRPQETQYF. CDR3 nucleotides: TGTGCCAGTAGTACGTACCCGGACAGGCCTCAAGAGACCCAGTACTTC.

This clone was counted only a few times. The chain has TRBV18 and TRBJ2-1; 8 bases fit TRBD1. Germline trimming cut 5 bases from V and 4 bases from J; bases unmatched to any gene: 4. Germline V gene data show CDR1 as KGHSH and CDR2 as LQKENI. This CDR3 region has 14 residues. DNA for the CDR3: TGTGCCAGCTCAGCGGACAGGGTTTACAATGAGCAGTTCTTC. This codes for CASSADRVYNEQFF.

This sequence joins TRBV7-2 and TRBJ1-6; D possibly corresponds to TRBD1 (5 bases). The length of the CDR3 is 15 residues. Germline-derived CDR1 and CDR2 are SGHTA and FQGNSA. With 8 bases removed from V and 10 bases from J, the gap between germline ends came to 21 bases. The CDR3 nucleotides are TGTGCCAGCGGAACTGCGACAGCAAGAACGTCACCCCTCCACTTT. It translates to CASGTATARTSPLHF.

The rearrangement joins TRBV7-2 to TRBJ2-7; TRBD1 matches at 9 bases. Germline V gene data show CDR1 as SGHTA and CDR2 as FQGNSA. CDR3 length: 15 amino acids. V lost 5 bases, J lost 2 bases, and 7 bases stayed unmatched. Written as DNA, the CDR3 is TGTGCCAGCAGCCTCGGGACAGGGAATGCCTACGAGCAGTACTTC. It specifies CASSLGTGNAYEQYF. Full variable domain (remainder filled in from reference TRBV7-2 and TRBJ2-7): GAGVSQSPSNKVTEKGKDVELRCDPISGHTALYWYRQSLGQGLEFLIYFQGNSAPDKSGLPSDRFSAERTGGSVSTLTIQRTQQEDSAVYLCASSLGTGNAYEQYFGPGTRLTVT.

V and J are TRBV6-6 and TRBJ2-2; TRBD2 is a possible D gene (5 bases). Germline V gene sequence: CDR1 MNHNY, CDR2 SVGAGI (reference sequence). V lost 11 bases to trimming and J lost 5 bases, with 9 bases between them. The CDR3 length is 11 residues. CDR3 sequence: CAGGRTGELFF. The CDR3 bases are TGTGCCGGCGGGCGGACCGGGGAGCTGTTTTTT.

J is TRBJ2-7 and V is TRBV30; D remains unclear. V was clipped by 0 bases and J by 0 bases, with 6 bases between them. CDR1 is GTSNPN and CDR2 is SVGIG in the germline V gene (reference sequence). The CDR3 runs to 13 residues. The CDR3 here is CAWSVGASYEQYF. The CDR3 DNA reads TGTGCCTGGAGTGTCGGAGCCTCCTACGAGCAGTACTTC.

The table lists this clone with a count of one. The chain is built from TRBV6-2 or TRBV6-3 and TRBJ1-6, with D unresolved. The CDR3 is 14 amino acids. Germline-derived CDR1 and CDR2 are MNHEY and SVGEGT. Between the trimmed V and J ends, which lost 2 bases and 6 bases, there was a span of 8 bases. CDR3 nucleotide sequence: TGTGCCAGCAGTTACCTCGGTGTTAATTCACCCCTCCACTTT. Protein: CASSYLGVNSPLHF.

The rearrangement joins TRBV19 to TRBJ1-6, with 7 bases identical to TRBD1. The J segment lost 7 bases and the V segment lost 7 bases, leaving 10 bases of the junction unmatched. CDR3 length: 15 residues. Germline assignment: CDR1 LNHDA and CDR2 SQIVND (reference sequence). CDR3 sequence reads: CASTKREGANSPLHF. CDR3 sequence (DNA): TGTGCCAGTACCAAAAGAGAGGGGGCGAATTCACCCCTCCACTTT.

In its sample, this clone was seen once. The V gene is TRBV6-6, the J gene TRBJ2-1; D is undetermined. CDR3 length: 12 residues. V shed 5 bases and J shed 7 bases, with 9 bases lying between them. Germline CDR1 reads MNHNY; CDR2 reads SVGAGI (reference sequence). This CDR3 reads CASSPSWNEQFF. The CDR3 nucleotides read TGTGCCAGCAGTCCCAGTTGGAATGAGCAGTTCTTC.

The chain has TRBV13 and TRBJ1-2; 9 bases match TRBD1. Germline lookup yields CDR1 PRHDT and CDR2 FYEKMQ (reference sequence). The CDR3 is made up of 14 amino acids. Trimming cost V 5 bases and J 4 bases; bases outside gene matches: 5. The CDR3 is CASSRKQGAYGYTF. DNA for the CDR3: TGTGCCAGCAGCCGTAAACAGGGGGCCTATGGCTACACCTTC.

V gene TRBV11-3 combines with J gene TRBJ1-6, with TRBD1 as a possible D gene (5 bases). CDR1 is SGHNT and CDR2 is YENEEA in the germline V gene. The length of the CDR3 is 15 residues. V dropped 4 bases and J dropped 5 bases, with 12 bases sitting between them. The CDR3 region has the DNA TGTGCCAGCAGCTGGAGGGGAACGGATAATTCACCCCTCCACTTT. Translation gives CASSWRGTDNSPLHF. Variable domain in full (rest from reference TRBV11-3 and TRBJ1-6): EAGVVQSPRYKIIEKKQPVAFWCNPISGHNTLYWYLQNLGQGPELLIRYENEEAVDDSQLPKDRFSAERLKGVDSTLKIQPAELGDSAVYLCASSWRGTDNSPLHFGNGTRLTVT.

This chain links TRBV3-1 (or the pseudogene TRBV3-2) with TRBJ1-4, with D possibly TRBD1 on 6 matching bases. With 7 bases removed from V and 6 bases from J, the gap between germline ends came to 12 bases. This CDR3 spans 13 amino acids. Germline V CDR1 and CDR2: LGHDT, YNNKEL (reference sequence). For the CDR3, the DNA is TGTGCCAGCAAGGGACACCCGGATGAAAAACTGTTTTTT. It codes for CASKGHPDEKLFF.

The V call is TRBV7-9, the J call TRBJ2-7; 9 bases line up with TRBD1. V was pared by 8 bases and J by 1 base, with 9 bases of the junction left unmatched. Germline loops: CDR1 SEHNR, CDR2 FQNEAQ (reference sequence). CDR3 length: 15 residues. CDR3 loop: CASSEGDRASYEQYF. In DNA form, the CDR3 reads TGTGCCAGCTCGGAGGGGGACAGGGCTTCCTACGAGCAGTACTTC.

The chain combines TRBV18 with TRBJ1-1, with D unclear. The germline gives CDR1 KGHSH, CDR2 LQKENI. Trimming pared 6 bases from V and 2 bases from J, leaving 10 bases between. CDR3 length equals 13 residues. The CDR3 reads CASSPTVNTEAFF. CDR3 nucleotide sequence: TGTGCCAGCTCTCCTACGGTTAACACTGAAGCTTTCTTT.

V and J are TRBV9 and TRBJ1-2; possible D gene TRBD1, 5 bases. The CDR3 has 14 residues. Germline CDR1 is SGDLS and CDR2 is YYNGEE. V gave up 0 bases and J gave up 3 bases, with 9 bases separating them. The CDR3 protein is CASSVVAGDYGYTF. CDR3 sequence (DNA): TGTGCCAGCAGCGTAGTAGCGGGGGACTATGGCTACACCTTC.